This T cell receptor (beta chain) was identified during a study of cytomegalovirus exposure and HLA in healthy donors. Use of 60 Vbeta and 13 Jbeta primers characterized the PCR. How the authors handled the data: A later analysis counted approximately 88 million unique TCR beta chains, about 11 million shared. TCRdb's table, derived via immunoSEQ multiplex PCR, lists solely in-frame clones and lacks some. V and J calls and clone size are copied from that table; D and trimming were computed from the DNA. The sample has fewer than 60,000 clones, about 70% seen once. Study-level points and caveats: Associated with cytomegalovirus, according to the listing, were around 160 TCR beta chains. Immune exposure information available was restricted to CMV serostatus.

In regard to this clone: Its antigen is currently unknown.

CDR3 length: 11 residues. V lost 4 bases and J lost 14, with 11 bases in between. Germline V gene data show CDR1 as KGHSY and CDR2 as FQNENV. The receptor was derived from a woman aged 45-59 years in good health and CMV-seropositive. Sequencing was done on a sample of PBMCs. V and J are TRBV16 and TRBJ1-4; D ambiguous. The CDR3 reads CASSPRTALFF. Written as DNA, the CDR3 is TGTGCCAGCAGCCCCCGAACAGCCCTGTTTTTT.